Only a few counts were recorded for the clone carrying this TCR beta chain. Its matching antigen is unknown. The data derive from a study of T-cell memory formation after mild COVID-19. Across the whole study: Largely donor-specific TCR clusters were found.

Barcoded TCR alpha and TCR beta cDNA libraries with UMIs came from 5'RACE using constant-segment primers. MiXCR, run by TCRdb on the 5' RACE reads, gives a single entry per CDR3 protein. The data hold approximately 290,000 distinct CDR3 sequences, with approximately 19% observed a single time. Overall study results and limits: Contracting clones localized mainly to CM and EM when CD4+ and mainly to EMRA when CD8+. Nothing confirmed that second-wave clones peaking on day 37 were specific for SARS-CoV-2.

The CDR3 spans 14 residues. The ends lost 6 bases at V and 6 bases at J; junction bases unmatched: 11. CDR1 is DFQATT, CDR2 SNEGSKA, per germline (reference sequence). The chain has TRBV20-1 and TRBJ2-7; 10 nucleotides match TRBD1. The specimen was PBMCs or a T cell subset sorted from them (not recorded which). This TCR came from a man aged 18-30 years who had mild COVID-19 (a few samples of this study predate the infection). Cell type and time point are not known. CDR3 sequence: CSAPFTGTGVEQYF. Written as DNA, the CDR3 is TGCAGTGCCCCATTCACCGGGACAGGGGTCGAGCAGTACTTC.